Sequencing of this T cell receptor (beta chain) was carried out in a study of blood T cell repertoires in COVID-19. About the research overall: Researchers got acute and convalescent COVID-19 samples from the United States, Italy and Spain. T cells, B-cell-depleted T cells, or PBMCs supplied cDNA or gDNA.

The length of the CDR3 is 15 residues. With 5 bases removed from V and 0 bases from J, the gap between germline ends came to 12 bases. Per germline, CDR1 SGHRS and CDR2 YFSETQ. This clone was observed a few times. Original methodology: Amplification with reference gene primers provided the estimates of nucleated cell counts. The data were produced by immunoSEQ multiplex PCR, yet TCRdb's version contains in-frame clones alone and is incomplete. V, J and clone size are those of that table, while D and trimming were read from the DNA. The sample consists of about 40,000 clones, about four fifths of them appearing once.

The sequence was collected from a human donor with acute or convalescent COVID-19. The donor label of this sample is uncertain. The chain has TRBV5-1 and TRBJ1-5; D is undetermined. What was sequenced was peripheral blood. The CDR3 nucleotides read TGCGCCAGCAGACAAACAGAGAATAGCAATCAGCCCCAGCATTTT. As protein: CASRQTENSNQPQHF.